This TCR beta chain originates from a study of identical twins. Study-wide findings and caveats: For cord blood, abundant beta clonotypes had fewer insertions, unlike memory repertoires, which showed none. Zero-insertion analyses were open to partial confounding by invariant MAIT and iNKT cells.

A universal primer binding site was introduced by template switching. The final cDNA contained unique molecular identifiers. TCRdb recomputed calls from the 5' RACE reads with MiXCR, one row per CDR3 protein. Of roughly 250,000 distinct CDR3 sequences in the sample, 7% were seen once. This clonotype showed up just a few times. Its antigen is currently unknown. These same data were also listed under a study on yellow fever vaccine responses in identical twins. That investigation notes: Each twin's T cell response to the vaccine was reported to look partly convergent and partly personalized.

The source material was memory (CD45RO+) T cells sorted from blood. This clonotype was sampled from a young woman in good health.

DNA of the CDR3: TGCGCCAGCAGCCAAGCGGACCGGGACAGGCATGTCGAGCAGTACTTC. It is translated as CASSQADRDRHVEQYF. The rearrangement joins TRBV4-1 to TRBJ2-7; 8 bases agree with TRBD1. This CDR3 is built from 16 residues. Germline CDR1 reads MGHRA; CDR2 reads YSYEKL. V lost 1 base to trimming and J lost 6 bases; unmatched junction nucleotides: 11.